The 9 T cell receptor beta chains listed next were all sequenced from one sample in a study of T cell clonality in common variable immunodeficiency. Assay used: immunoSEQ multiplex PCR; TCRdb lists only in-frame clones, some missing. The specimen has more than 55,000 clones, none found just once. Sequences were obtained from peripheral blood mononuclear cells. Every receptor here comes from a person between 18 and 75 years old in good health.

This clone was counted many times. The read halts 3 residues ahead of the CDR3 end, with the missing end drawn from the germline J gene. The genes are TRBV5-1 and TRBJ2-3; weak D call: TRBD2 (5 bases). CDR1 SGHRS and CDR2 YFSETQ come from the germline V gene. V was pared by 2 bases and J by 1 base, with 8 bases between. The CDR3 consists of 14 residues. CDR3 DNA, as far as it was read: TGCGCCAGCAGCTTAGCGGCCGGCACAGATACG. Protein product: CASSLAAGTDT. The entire CDR3 reads CASSLAAGTDTQYF.

Ten or more counts support this clone. The read comes to an end 3 residues before the CDR3 does, leaving the germline J gene to fill in the end. The rearrangement uses TRBV20-1 and TRBJ2-2, with 8 bases lining up with TRBD2. The CDR3 consists of 17 residues. Germline V gene data show CDR1 as DFQATT and CDR2 as SNEGSKA (reference sequence). The covered CDR3 bases are TGCAGTGCTAGAGATGGGGCGGGGGGTTCTGGGGCCAACGTG. Translating gives CSARDGAGGSGANV. The whole CDR3 sequence is CSARDGAGGSGANVLFF.

At least ten counts were recorded for this clone. The CDR3 goes on 3 residues after the read ends, and that part is filled in from the germline J gene. The rearrangement uses TRBV20-1 and TRBJ1-2, with 7 bases identical to TRBD1. The CDR3 runs 13 residues. CDR1 and CDR2 from the germline V gene are DFQATT and SNEGSKA (reference sequence). This CDR3 is CSARAQGVGGYTF. The DNA read from the CDR3 is TGCAGTGCTAGAGCCCAGGGGGTAGGGGGC.

This clone was picked up many times. The CDR3 end falls 3 residues outside the read, so it is completed with the germline J gene. V gene TRBV19 combines with J gene TRBJ2-7; TRBD2 agrees at 8 bases. With 5 bases clipped from V and 4 bases from J, the junction kept 10 bases outside the gene matches. CDR3 length: 15 amino acids. Germline loops: CDR1 LNHDA, CDR2 SQIVND (reference sequence). The CDR3 DNA, read in part, is TGTGCCAGTAGTGTCGGCGGGAGCGGGAGTTACGAG. Protein product: CASSVGGSGSYE. The CDR3 as a whole reads CASSVGGSGSYEQYF.

This clone was found many times. The sequenced CDR3 bases are TGCAGTGCTAGGGCGGACAGGGAATGGACAGATACG. Translation gives CSARADREWTDT. The whole CDR3 sequence reads CSARADREWTDTQYF. V gene TRBV20-1 combines with J gene TRBJ2-3, with 8 positions matching TRBD1. Read sequence stops 3 residues before the CDR3 end, and the germline J gene provides the missing end. The CDR3 is 15 amino acids. Germline V gene lookup returns CDR1 DFQATT and CDR2 SNEGSKA (reference sequence). The ends lost 3 bases at V and 3 bases at J; junction bases unmatched: 8.

This clone was detected ten times or more. The read gets to within 3 residues of the CDR3 end, and the germline J gene fills in the rest. The chain links TRBV19 to TRBJ2-1; 9 bases match TRBD1. The CDR3 has 15 amino acids. The germline gives CDR1 LNHDA, CDR2 SQIVND (reference sequence). V dropped 7 bases and J dropped 7; count of bases not matched to a gene: 11. This chain's CDR3 is CASKARQGDWNEQFF. Partial CDR3 DNA: TGTGCCAGTAAAGCCCGACAGGGGGATTGGAATGAG.

This clone showed up many times. With the read ending 3 residues before the CDR3 end, the germline J gene is used to fill in that end. The rearrangement links TRBV7-2 to TRBJ1-1; TRBD1 matches at 7 bases. Germline V gene lookup returns CDR1 SGHTA and CDR2 FQGNSA. This CDR3 has 14 residues. Trimming at V came to 1 base and at J to 2 bases, leaving 1 base not matched to a gene. The covered CDR3 bases are TGTGCCAGCAGCTTAGAGGGGGCTAACACTGAA. Amino acid sequence: CASSLEGANTE. The full CDR3 is CASSLEGANTEAFF.

This clone has a count of ten or more. The read comes to an end 3 residues before the CDR3 does, leaving the germline J gene to fill in the end. In the same sample, other DNA sequences code for this CDR3. The V call is TRBV30, the J call TRBJ1-3; no clear D gene. CDR3 size: 16 residues. The germline V and J ends were trimmed by 0 bases and 0 bases, with 12 bases remaining between them. Germline values: CDR1 GTSNPN, CDR2 SVGIG (reference sequence). CDR3 loop: CAWSVTRSLSGNTIYF. The CDR3 DNA, read in part, is TGTGCCTGGAGTGTAACCAGGTCCCTCTCTGGAAACACC.

This clone appeared many times. The read terminates 3 residues ahead of where the CDR3 ends, so the germline J gene completes it. The chain employs TRBV19 and TRBJ2-1; TRBD1 matches 9 bases. The germline CDR1 and CDR2 sequences are LNHDA and SQIVND (reference sequence). The CDR3 loop spans 14 amino acids. Trimming removed 9 bases from V and 6 bases from J; junction bases left unmatched: 9. The covered CDR3 bases are TGTGCCAGCTCACTGACAGGGGGGCTCAATGAG. Amino acids: CASSLTGGLNE. The whole CDR3 sequence reads CASSLTGGLNEQFF.